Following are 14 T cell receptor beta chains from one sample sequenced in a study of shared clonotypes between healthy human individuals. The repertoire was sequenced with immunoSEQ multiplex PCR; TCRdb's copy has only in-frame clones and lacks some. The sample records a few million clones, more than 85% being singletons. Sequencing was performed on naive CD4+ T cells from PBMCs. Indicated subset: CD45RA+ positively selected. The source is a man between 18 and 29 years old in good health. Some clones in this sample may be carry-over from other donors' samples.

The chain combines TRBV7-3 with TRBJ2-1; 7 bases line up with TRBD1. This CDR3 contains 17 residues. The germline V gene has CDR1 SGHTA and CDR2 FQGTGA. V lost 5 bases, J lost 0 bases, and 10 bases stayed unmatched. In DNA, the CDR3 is TGTGCCAGCAGCCCTAGGGCCAGACAGGGCTCCTACAATGAGCAGTTCTTC. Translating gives CASSPRARQGSYNEQFF.

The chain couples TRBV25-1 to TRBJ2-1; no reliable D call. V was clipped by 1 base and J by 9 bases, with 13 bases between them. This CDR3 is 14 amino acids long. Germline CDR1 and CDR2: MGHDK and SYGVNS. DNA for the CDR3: TGTGCCAGCAGTGAATGGGTCTCCACGGGTGAGCAGTTCTTC. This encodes CASSEWVSTGEQFF.

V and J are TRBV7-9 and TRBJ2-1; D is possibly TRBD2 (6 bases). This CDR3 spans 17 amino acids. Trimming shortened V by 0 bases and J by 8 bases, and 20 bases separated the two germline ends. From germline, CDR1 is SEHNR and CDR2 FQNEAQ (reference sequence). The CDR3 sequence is CASSLAGGAGAEDEQFF. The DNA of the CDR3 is TGTGCCAGCAGCTTAGCCGGTGGAGCGGGTGCTGAAGATGAGCAGTTCTTC.

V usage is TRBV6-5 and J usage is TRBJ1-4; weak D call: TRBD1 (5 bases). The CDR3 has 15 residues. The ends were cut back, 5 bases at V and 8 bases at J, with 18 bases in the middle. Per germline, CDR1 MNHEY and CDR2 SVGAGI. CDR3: CASSPEGLHMEKLFF. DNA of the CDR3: TGTGCCAGCAGTCCGGAGGGACTGCATATGGAAAAACTGTTTTTT.

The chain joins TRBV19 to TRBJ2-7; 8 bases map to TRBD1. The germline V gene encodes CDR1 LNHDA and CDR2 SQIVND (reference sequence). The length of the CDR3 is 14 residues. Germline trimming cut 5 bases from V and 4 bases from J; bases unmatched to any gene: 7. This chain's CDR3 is CASSARTGSYEQYF. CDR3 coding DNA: TGTGCCAGTAGTGCCCGGACAGGGTCTTACGAGCAGTACTTC.

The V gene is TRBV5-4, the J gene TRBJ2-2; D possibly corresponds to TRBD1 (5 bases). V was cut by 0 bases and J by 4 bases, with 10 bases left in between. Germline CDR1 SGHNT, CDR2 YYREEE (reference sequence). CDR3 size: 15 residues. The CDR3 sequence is CASSLVGVATGELFF. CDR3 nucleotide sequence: TGTGCCAGCAGCTTGGTAGGGGTCGCCACCGGGGAGCTGTTTTTT.

The CDR3 DNA reads TGTGCCAGTAGTATCAGGGGAGGGATCACTGAAGCTTTCTTT. Translated: CASSIRGGITEAFF. V usage is TRBV19 and J usage is TRBJ1-1; D is perhaps TRBD1 (6 bases). The CDR3 contains 14 residues. The V gene lost 3 bases and the J gene lost 4 bases, with 12 bases spanning the gap. Germline values: CDR1 LNHDA, CDR2 SQIVND (reference sequence).

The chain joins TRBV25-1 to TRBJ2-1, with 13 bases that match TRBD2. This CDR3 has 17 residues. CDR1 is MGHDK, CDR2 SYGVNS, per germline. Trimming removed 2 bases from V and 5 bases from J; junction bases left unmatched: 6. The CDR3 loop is CASSERKGLAGHNEQFF. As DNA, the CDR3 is TGTGCCAGCAGTGAACGAAAGGGACTAGCGGGACACAATGAGCAGTTCTTC.

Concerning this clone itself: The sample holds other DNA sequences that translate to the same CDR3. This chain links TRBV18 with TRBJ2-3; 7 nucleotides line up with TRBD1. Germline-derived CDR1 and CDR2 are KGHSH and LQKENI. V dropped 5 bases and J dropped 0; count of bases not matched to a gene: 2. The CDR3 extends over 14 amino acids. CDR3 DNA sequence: TGTGCCAGCTCAAGGGACAGTAGCACAGATACGCAGTATTTT. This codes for CASSRDSSTDTQYF. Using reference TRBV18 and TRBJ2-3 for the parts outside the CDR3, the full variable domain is NAGVMQNPRHLVRRRGQEARLRCSPMKGHSHVYWYRQLPEEGLKFMVYLQKENIIDESGMPKERFSAEFPKEGPSILRIQQVVRGDSAAYFCASSRDSSTDTQYFGPGTRLTVL.

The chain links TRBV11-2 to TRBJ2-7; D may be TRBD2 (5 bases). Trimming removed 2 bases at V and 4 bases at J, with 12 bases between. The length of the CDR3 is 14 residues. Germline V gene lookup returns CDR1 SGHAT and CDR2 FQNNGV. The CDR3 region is CASSLLGNGYEQYF. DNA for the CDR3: TGTGCCAGCAGCTTACTCGGGAATGGGTACGAGCAGTACTTC.

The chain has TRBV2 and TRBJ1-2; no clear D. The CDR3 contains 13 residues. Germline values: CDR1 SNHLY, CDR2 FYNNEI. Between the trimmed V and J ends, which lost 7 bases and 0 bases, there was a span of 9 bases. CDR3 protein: CASTASANYGYTF. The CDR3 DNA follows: TGTGCCAGCACTGCCTCGGCTAACTATGGCTACACCTTC. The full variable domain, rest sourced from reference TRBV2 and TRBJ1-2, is EPEVTQTPSHQVTQMGQEVILRCVPISNHLYFYWYRQILGQKVEFLVSFYNNEISEKSEIFDDQFSVERPDGSNFTLKIRSTKLEDSAMYFCASTASANYGYTFGSGTRLTVV.

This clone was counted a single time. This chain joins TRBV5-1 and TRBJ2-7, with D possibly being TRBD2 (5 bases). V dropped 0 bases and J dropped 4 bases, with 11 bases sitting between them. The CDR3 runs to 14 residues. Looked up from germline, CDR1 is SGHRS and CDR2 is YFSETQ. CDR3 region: CASSLVVGRYEQYF. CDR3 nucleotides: TGCGCCAGCAGCTTGGTTGTGGGGAGATACGAGCAGTACTTC.

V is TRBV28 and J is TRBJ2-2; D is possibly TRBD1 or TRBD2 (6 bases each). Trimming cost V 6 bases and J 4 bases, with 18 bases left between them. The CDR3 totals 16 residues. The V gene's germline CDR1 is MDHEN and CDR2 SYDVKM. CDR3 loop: CASSVGDLGGTGELFF. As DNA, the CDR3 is TGTGCCAGCAGCGTTGGGGACTTAGGGGGCACCGGGGAGCTGTTTTTT. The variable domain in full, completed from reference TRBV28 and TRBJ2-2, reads DVKVTQSSRYLVKRTGEKVFLECVQDMDHENMFWYRQDPGLGLRLIYFSYDVKMKEKGDIPEGYSVSREKKERFSLILESASTNQTSMYLCASSVGDLGGTGELFFGEGSRLTVL.

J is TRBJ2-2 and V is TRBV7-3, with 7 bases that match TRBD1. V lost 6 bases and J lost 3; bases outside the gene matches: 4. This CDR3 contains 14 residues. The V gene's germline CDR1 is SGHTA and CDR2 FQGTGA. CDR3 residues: CASRRDRHTGELFF. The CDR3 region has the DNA TGTGCCAGCAGACGGGACAGACACACCGGGGAGCTGTTTTTT.